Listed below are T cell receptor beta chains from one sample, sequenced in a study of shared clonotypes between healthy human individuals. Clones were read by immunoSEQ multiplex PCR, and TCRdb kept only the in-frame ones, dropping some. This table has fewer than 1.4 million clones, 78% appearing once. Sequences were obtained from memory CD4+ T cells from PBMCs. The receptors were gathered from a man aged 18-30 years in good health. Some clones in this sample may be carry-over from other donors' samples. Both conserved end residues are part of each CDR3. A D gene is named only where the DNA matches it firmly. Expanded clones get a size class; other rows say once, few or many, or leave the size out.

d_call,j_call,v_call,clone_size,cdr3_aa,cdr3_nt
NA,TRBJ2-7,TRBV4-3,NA,CASSQEGRRRDLYEQYF,TGCGCCAGCAGCCAAGAGGGCCGGCGGCGGGATCTTTACGAGCAGTACTTC
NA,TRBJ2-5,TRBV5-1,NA,CASSLAGGRDRETQYF,TGCGCCAGCAGCTTGGCCGGGGGGCGCGACCGCGAGACCCAGTACTTC
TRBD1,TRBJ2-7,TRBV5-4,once,CASSLGQGAEYEQYF,TGTGCCAGCAGCTTAGGACAGGGGGCAGAGTACGAGCAGTACTTC
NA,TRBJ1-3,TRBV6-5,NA,CASSTSPLSGNTIYF,TGTGCCAGCAGTACCTCCCCACTCTCTGGAAACACCATATATTTT
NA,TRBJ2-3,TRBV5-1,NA,CASSSWDTDTQYF,TGCGCCAGCAGCAGCTGGGACACAGATACGCAGTATTTT
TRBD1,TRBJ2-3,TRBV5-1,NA,CASSSRQGRDTQYF,TGCGCCAGCAGCTCCCGACAGGGTAGGGATACGCAGTATTTT
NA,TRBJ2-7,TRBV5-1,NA,CASSGETVSYEQYF,TGCGCCAGCAGCGGAGAGACAGTTTCCTACGAGCAGTACTTC
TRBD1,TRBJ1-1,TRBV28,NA,CASSHKTGKGTEAFF,TGTGCCAGCAGCCACAAGACAGGGAAGGGTACTGAAGCTTTCTTT
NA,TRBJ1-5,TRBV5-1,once,CASSPGEWVNQPQHF,TGCGCCAGCAGCCCGGGGGAGTGGGTCAATCAGCCCCAGCATTTT
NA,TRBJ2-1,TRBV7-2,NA,CASSLVSISYNEQFF,TGTGCCAGCAGCTTAGTTAGTATCTCCTACAATGAGCAGTTCTTC
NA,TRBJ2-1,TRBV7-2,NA,CASSSQVVGRNDEQFF,TGTGCCAGCAGCTCCCAGGTCGTGGGTAGGAACGATGAGCAGTTCTTC
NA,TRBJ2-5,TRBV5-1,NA,CASSTTPGQETQYF,TGCGCCAGCAGCACTACCCCGGGCCAGGAGACCCAGTACTTC
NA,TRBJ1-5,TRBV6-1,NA,CASSEFGTTYSNQPQHF,TGTGCCAGCAGTGAGTTTGGCACAACCTATAGCAATCAGCCCCAGCATTTT
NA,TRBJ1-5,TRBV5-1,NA,CASRVGANSNQPQHF,TGCGCCAGCAGGGTAGGGGCAAATAGCAATCAGCCCCAGCATTTT
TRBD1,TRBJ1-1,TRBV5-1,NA,CASSHRQGASNTEAFF,TGCGCCAGCAGCCACCGACAGGGGGCTTCGAACACTGAAGCTTTCTTT
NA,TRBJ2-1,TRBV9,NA,CASTRRAQGNHEQFF,TGTGCCAGCACCCGTAGGGCGCAGGGGAACCATGAGCAGTTCTTC
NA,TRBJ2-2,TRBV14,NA,CASSQDWRAGELFF,TGTGCCAGCAGCCAAGATTGGCGAGCGGGGGAGCTGTTTTTT
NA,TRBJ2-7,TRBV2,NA,CASNDQGQIYEQYF,TGTGCCAGCAACGACCAGGGACAAATCTACGAGCAGTACTTC